The 19 T cell receptor beta chains below were found in one sample sequenced in a study of blood T cell repertoires in COVID-19. The data were produced by immunoSEQ multiplex PCR, yet TCRdb's version contains in-frame clones alone and is incomplete. The table has about 58,000 clones, more than 60% seen once. Sequenced sample: peripheral blood. These receptors were collected from a human donor in a cohort sampled during active COVID-19.

The chain combines TRBV19 with TRBJ1-1; D is possibly TRBD1 (5 bases). The CDR3 is 11 amino acids. The germline gives CDR1 LNHDA, CDR2 SQIVND (reference sequence). The V end lost 6 bases, the J end lost 7 bases, and 9 bases lay between the germline ends. Written as DNA, the CDR3 is TGTGCCAGTAGAAAGGACATTGAAGCTTTCTTT. It specifies CASRKDIEAFF.

This chain uses TRBV5-6 with TRBJ1-6; no firm D call. Germline loops: CDR1 SGHDT, CDR2 YYEEEE. With 1 base removed from V and 6 bases from J, the gap between germline ends came to 11 bases. This CDR3 region has 15 residues. The CDR3 DNA reads TGTGCCAGCAGCTTGCAAGGACTGGGTAATTCACCCCTCCACTTT. This codes for CASSLQGLGNSPLHF.

The J gene is TRBJ2-7, the V gene TRBV5-4; TRBD2 matches at 12 bases. Germline trimming cut 2 bases from V and 2 bases from J; bases unmatched to any gene: 5. The length of the CDR3 is 16 residues. CDR1 and CDR2 (germline): SGHNT, YYREEE (reference sequence). CDR3 region: CASSFIGLAGTYEQYF. The CDR3 coding sequence is TGTGCCAGCAGCTTCATCGGACTAGCGGGAACCTACGAGCAGTACTTC.

This chain links TRBV20-1 with TRBJ2-5, with a weak D call TRBD1 (5 bases). V shed 3 bases and J shed 2 bases, with 10 bases lying between them. Germline CDR1 DFQATT, CDR2 SNEGSKA (reference sequence). This CDR3 is 13 amino acids long. The DNA for the CDR3 is TGCAGTGCTAGTGCAGGGCCACAAGAGACCCAGTACTTC. This codes for CSASAGPQETQYF.

J is TRBJ1-1 and V is TRBV19, with 8 bases matching TRBD1. The CDR3 is 15 residues long. CDR1 and CDR2 from the germline V gene are LNHDA and SQIVND (reference sequence). The V gene end was trimmed by 5 bases and the J gene end by 3 bases; junction bases not matched to a gene: 8. This CDR3 reads CASSPWDRYDTEAFF. CDR3 sequence (DNA): TGTGCCAGTAGTCCGTGGGACAGGTACGACACTGAAGCTTTCTTT.

This chain connects TRBV19 to TRBJ2-1, with 10 bases aligning to TRBD1. Trimming at V came to 1 base and at J to 9 bases, leaving 9 bases not matched to a gene. Germline CDR1 and CDR2: LNHDA and SQIVND (reference sequence). This CDR3 has 16 amino acids. This CDR3 reads CASSIGPPGQGTEQFF. As DNA, the CDR3 is TGTGCCAGTAGTATAGGTCCCCCGGGACAGGGGACTGAGCAGTTCTTC.

J is TRBJ2-5 and V is TRBV6-2 or TRBV6-3; 7 nucleotides align to TRBD2. The CDR3 spans 15 residues. Trimming took 4 bases from V and 4 from J; bases not matched to a gene: 9. Per germline, CDR1 MNHEY and CDR2 SVGEGT. CDR3 coding DNA: TGTGCCAGCAGTTTGGCGGGAGCGACCTCAGAGACCCAGTACTTC. Translated, it gives CASSLAGATSETQYF.

The chain couples TRBV7-9 to TRBJ2-3, with 7 positions matching TRBD1. Trimming cost V 5 bases and J 1 base; bases outside gene matches: 3. The germline CDR1 and CDR2 sequences are SEHNR and FQNEAQ (reference sequence). The CDR3 extends over 14 amino acids. Here the CDR3 reads CASSVGQGTDTQYF. The CDR3 coding sequence is TGTGCCAGCAGCGTAGGACAGGGCACAGATACGCAGTATTTT. Together with reference TRBV7-9 and TRBJ2-3, the CDR3 gives the full variable domain: DTGVSQNPRHKITKRGQNVTFRCDPISEHNRLYWYRQTLGQGPEFLTYFQNEAQLEKSRLLSDRFSAERPKGSFSTLEIQRTEQGDSAMYLCASSVGQGTDTQYFGPGTRLTVL.

The rearrangement joins TRBV5-1 to TRBJ2-1; perhaps TRBD2 as D (6 bases). Germline lookup yields CDR1 SGHRS and CDR2 YFSETQ. This CDR3 comprises 14 residues. V was pared by 5 bases and J by 1 base, with 10 bases between. The CDR3 nucleotides read TGCGCCAGCAGGGACGGGAGTTCCTACAATGAGCAGTTCTTC. Its protein product is CASRDGSSYNEQFF. The full variable domain, in which reference TRBV5-1 and TRBJ2-1 provide the parts outside the CDR3, is KAGVTQTPRYLIKTRGQQVTLSCSPISGHRSVSWYQQTPGQGLQFLFEYFSETQRNKGNFPGRFSGRQFSNSRSEMNVSTLELGDSALYLCASRDGSSYNEQFFGPGTRLTVL.

This rearrangement joins TRBV28 to TRBJ1-2; TRBD1 is a possible D gene (5 bases). Trimming removed 7 bases at V and 7 bases at J, with 13 bases between. The CDR3 is 12 residues long. Germline lookup yields CDR1 MDHEN and CDR2 SYDVKM. Here the CDR3 DNA reads TGTGCCAGCACTAGGGGTCCTCGTGGCTACACCTTC. It encodes CASTRGPRGYTF.

The rearrangement uses TRBV2 and TRBJ1-5; TRBD1 might be the D (5 bases). Germline assignment: CDR1 SNHLY and CDR2 FYNNEI. Trimming cost V 0 bases and J 7 bases, with 16 bases left between them. The length of the CDR3 is 16 residues. The CDR3 coding sequence is TGTGCCAGCAGTGAAGCCATCGGAGGGGTGGGGCAGCCCCAGCATTTT. Encoded protein: CASSEAIGGVGQPQHF.

V and J are TRBV27 and TRBJ2-7, with TRBD1 as a possible D gene (5 bases). This CDR3 spans 14 amino acids. V was cut by 1 base and J by 6 bases, with 13 bases left in between. The germline gives CDR1 MNHEY, CDR2 SMNVEV (reference sequence). In DNA form, the CDR3 reads TGTGCCAGCAGTTTATGGGGCGGTGTGGGCGAGCAGTACTTC. Residues: CASSLWGGVGEQYF.

This chain joins TRBV5-5 and TRBJ2-7, with 9 bases fitting TRBD1. The CDR3 length is 14 residues. V shed 4 bases and J 4 bases; nucleotides not matched to a gene: 6. Per germline, CDR1 SGHKS and CDR2 YYEKEE (reference sequence). CDR3 loop: CASSPGQGLYEQYF. The DNA for the CDR3 is TGTGCCAGCAGCCCGGGACAGGGTTTATACGAGCAGTACTTC. The full variable domain, completed using reference TRBV5-5 and TRBJ2-7, is DAGVTQSPTHLIKTRGQQVTLRCSPISGHKSVSWYQQVLGQGPQFIFQYYEKEERGRGNFPDRFSARQFPNYSSELNVNALLLGDSALYLCASSPGQGLYEQYFGPGTRLTVT.

In the case of this clone: Within the sample, other DNA sequences also encode this same CDR3. V and J are TRBV30 and TRBJ2-7; D remains unclear. Germline assignment: CDR1 GTSNPN and CDR2 SVGIG (reference sequence). The CDR3 totals 13 residues. V was trimmed by 0 bases and J by 0 bases, leaving 6 bases between them. The DNA of the CDR3 is TGTGCCTGGAGTGTAGGCGGCTCCTACGAGCAGTACTTC. It is translated as CAWSVGGSYEQYF. Supplemented by reference TRBV30 and TRBJ2-7, the full variable domain reads SQTIHQWPATLVQPVGSPLSLECTVEGTSNPNLYWYRQAAGRGLQLLFYSVGIGQISSEVPQNLSASRPQDRQFILSSKKLLLSDSGFYLCAWSVGGSYEQYFGPGTRLTVT.

The chain carries TRBV11-1 and TRBJ2-7; TRBD1 matches at 7 bases. Germline values: CDR1 SGHAT, CDR2 FQDESV (reference sequence). With V trimmed by 4 bases and J by 2 bases, 8 bases remained unmatched. The CDR3 loop spans 15 amino acids. CDR3 in amino acids: CASSSRTGGPYEQYF. The CDR3 bases are TGTGCCAGCAGCTCCCGGACAGGAGGTCCCTACGAGCAGTACTTC.

The chain combines TRBV2 with TRBJ1-5, with TRBD1 as a possible D gene (6 bases). There are 16 residues in the CDR3. V lost 4 bases to trimming and J lost 0 bases, with 13 bases between them. The germline gives CDR1 SNHLY, CDR2 FYNNEI. In nucleotides, the CDR3 is TGTGCCAGCAGTGGAGCCGGGGGGCCTAGCAATCAGCCCCAGCATTTT. As protein: CASSGAGGPSNQPQHF.

Concerning this clone itself: Different DNA sequences within this sample yield the same CDR3. The V gene is TRBV4-1, the J gene TRBJ2-1, with a tentative D call TRBD2 (6 bases). CDR3 length equals 12 residues. Germline values: CDR1 MGHRA, CDR2 YSYEKL. V gave up 0 bases and J gave up 10 bases, with 7 bases separating them. The CDR3 bases are TGCGCCAGCAGCCAAGATGGGGGGGAGCAGTTCTTC. It is translated as CASSQDGGEQFF.

The rearrangement links TRBV5-1 to TRBJ1-1, with TRBD1 identical over 8 bases. The CDR3 has 16 amino acids. The J segment lost 0 bases and the V segment lost 5 bases, leaving 9 bases of the junction unmatched. Germline V CDR1 and CDR2: SGHRS, YFSETQ. In DNA form, the CDR3 reads TGCGCCAGCAGTTCCGGGACAGGACCTATGAACACTGAAGCTTTCTTT. It encodes CASSSGTGPMNTEAFF.

The J gene is TRBJ1-5, the V gene TRBV24-1; D not resolved. The ends were cut back, 3 bases at V and 0 bases at J, with 5 bases in the middle. Germline CDR1 is KGHDR and CDR2 is SFDVKD. This CDR3 spans 14 amino acids. The CDR3 spells CATSDTGSNQPQHF. CDR3 in DNA: TGTGCCACCAGTGATACCGGTAGCAATCAGCCCCAGCATTTT.